This T cell receptor (beta chain) comes out of a study of T cell responses to AZD1222 COVID-19 vaccine. Study observations and caveats: The breadth and depth of Spike-specific TCRs increased once two AZD1222 doses had been given. Only a handful of AZD1222 recipients, several in all, had baseline seropositivity. Sampling that yielded the repertoires occurred only after the peak T cell response.

The CDR3 length is 14 residues. Germline V gene lookup returns CDR1 KGHSH and CDR2 LQKENI. V shed 4 bases and J shed 0 bases, with 9 bases lying between them. Method: immunoSEQ multiplex PCR; TCRdb's copy keeps in-frame clones and lacks some. The sample lists 95,000 to 110,000 clones, about 90% occurring once. Concerning this clone itself: Its antigen is as yet unknown.

The rearrangement joins TRBV18 to TRBJ1-1, with TRBD1 as a possible D gene (5 bases). This receptor was identified in an adult who received the AZD1222 COVID-19 vaccine. The sequenced sample was peripheral blood, obtained 28 days after the second AZD1222 dose. The CDR3 region is CASSQGPMNTEAFF. CDR3 in DNA: TGTGCCAGCTCACAGGGACCTATGAACACTGAAGCTTTCTTT.